Included here is one T cell receptor (beta chain) sequence, with context. The record originates from a study of patients and donors after allogeneic stem cell transplantation. Trimming pared 3 bases from V and 5 bases from J, leaving 11 bases between. CDR1 and CDR2 from the germline V gene are SNHLY and FYNNEI. The CDR3 loop spans 14 amino acids. TCRdb re-called the RT-PCR reads with MiXCR, one entry per CDR3 protein. The sample includes a few hundred thousand distinct CDR3 sequences, around an eighth of them seen just once. This chain links TRBV2 with TRBJ2-1; D may be TRBD1 (5 bases). This TCR derives from a human donor who was either an allogeneic HSCT recipient or a stem cell or donor lymphocyte infusion donor (not recorded which). It is not recorded whose cells these are; they may come from a transplant donor. Input material: blood, either unsorted or a sorted T cell fraction (not recorded which). CDR3 loop: CASSDQSRDNEQFF. Here the CDR3 DNA reads TGTGCCAGCAGTGATCAGTCCAGGGACAATGAGCAGTTCTTC.